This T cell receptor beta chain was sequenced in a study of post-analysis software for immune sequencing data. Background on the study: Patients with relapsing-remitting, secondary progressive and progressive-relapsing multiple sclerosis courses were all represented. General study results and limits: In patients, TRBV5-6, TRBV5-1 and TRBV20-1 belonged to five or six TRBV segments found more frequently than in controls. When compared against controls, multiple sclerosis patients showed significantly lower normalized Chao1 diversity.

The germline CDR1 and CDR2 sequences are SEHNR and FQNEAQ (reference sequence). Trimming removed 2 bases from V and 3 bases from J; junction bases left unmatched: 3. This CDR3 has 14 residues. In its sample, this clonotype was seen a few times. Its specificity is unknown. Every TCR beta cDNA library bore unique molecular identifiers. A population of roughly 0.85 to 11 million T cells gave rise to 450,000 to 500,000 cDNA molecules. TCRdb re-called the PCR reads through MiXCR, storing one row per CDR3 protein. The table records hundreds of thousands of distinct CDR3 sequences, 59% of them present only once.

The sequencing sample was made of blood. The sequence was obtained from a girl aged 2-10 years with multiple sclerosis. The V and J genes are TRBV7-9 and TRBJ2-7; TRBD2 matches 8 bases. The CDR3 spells CASSLLSGSYEQYF. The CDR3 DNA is TGTGCCAGCAGCTTACTAAGCGGGAGCTACGAGCAGTACTTC.